The TCR beta chain described here comes from a study of blood T cell repertoires in COVID-19 (dated by TCRdb to 2020 to 2022). Describing the broader study: The collaborator samples originated in the United States, Italy and Spain and spanned the acute and convalescent phases of COVID-19. The material from the prospective study consisted of cDNA or gDNA derived from T cells, B-cell-depleted T cells, or PBMCs. The dataset comprised deeply sampled blood TCRbeta repertoires from subjects exposed to, actively infected with, or recovered from COVID-19. The repertoires were made available in a free public database intended to serve as a resource for research on the immune response to SARS-CoV-2. The samples were drawn from two sources: the first 160 participants of the ongoing ImmuneRACE study, and 1,200 or so subjects contributed by 6 global collaborators. A de-identified subject ID, COVID-19 status, age in years and sex were almost always included in the sample metadata. HLA class I and class II types, where available, came from metadata supplied by the sample provider rather than from assay-based typing.

At one collaborating source in Seattle, patients were enrolled during active infection and were followed longitudinally through the course of disease. Collaborating institutions collected whole blood in K2EDTA tubes following their own protocols. For TCRbeta analysis, collaborator samples were shipped as frozen whole blood, as isolated PBMCs, or as DNA extracted from either sample type. Trimming leaves V shorter by 4 bases and J shorter by 7 bases, with the junction holding 13 bases beyond the gene matches. Taken from cysteine to phenylalanine, the CDR3 has 15 residues. Only the CDR3 DNA stays, 45 bases, in frame from base 1. The germline V gene gives CDR1 as SGHRS and CDR2 as YFSETQ. Results and caveats for the whole study, not just this receptor: The amount of clinical and demographic metadata varied by source and participant and was provided uncurated.

On this clone itself: The specificity of this receptor is unknown. The sample holds no much larger clone one base away, and base qualities are not on file.

The immunoSEQ Assay, a bias-controlled multiplex PCR, was used to amplify TCRbeta CDR3 regions from genomic DNA. Processing in the source paper ran as follows. The number of nucleated cells in each sample was estimated from the amplification of reference gene primers within the assay. Sequence reads were collapsed and filtered to measure the absolute abundance of every unique TCRbeta CDR3 rearrangement. Productive Simpson clonality was computed per sample as the square root of Simpson's diversity index over productive rearrangements. TCRdb limited this immuneACCESS table to in-frame rearrangements with V and J called. A share of clones is missing; checked studies link under half to unresolved V genes, and the rest is unexplained. The DNA gave D and trimming, while V, J and clone size come from that table. In this sample the table shows about 350,000 clones, approximately 86% of which occur a single time. Of the sample, roughly 7.2% is held by the ten largest clones.

The sequencing sample was made of peripheral blood. The V and J genes are TRBV5-1 and TRBJ1-2; the central 7 bases match TRBD1. The origin of this receptor is a woman in her fifties or sixties with COVID-19, enrolled during active disease. The CDR3 protein is CASSDGGQVEGGYTF. Here is the DNA: TGCGCCAGCAGCGATGGTGGACAGGTGGAGGGTGGCTACACCTTC. With all but the CDR3 taken from the reference TRBV5-1 and TRBJ1-2 genes, the full variable domain is: KAGVTQTPRYLIKTRGQQVTLSCSPISGHRSVSWYQQTPGQGLQFLFEYFSETQRNKGNFPGRFSGRQFSNSRSEMNVSTLELGDSALYLCASSDGGQVEGGYTFGSGTRLTVV.